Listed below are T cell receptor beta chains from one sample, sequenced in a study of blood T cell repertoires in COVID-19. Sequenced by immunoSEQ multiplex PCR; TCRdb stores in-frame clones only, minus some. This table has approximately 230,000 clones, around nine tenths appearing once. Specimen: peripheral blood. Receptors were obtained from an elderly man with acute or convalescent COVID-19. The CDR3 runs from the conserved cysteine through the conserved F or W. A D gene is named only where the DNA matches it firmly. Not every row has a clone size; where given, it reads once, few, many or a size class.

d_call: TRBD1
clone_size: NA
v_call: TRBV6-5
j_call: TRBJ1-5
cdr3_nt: TGTGCCAGCAGAACCGGGACAGGGAATCAGCCCCAGCATTTT
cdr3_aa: CASRTGTGNQPQHF

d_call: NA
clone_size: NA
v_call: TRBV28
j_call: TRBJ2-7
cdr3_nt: TGTGCCAGCAGTTTATTGGCGGGACAGTCCGACGAGCAGTACTTC
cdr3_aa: CASSLLAGQSDEQYF

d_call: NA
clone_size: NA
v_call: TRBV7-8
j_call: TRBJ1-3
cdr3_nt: TGTGCCAGCAGCCCCCCAGGCGCGAGCTCTGGAAACACCATATATTTT
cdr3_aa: CASSPPGASSGNTIYF

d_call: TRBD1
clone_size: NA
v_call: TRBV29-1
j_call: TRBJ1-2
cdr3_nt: TGCAGCGTTGACGCGAAAATGGGACAGGGTGTTTATGGCTACACCTTC
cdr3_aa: CSVDAKMGQGVYGYTF

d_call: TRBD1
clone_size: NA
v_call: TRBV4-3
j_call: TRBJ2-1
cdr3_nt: TGCGCCAGCAGCCAAGATGGACGGGCAGGGGGCATCAATGAGCAGTTCTTC
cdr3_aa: CASSQDGRAGGINEQFF

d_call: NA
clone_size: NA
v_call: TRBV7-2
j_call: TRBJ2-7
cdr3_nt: TGTGCCAGCAGCTTAGGGCGGAACGAGCAGTACTTC
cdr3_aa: CASSLGRNEQYF

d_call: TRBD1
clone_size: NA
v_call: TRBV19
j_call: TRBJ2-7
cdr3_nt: TGTGCCAGTAGTACGAAAGCAGGGGGTTCCTACGAGCAGTACTTC
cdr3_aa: CASSTKAGGSYEQYF

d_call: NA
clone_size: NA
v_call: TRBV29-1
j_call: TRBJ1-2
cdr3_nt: TGCAGCGTGACGACAGGAGATGCTTATGGCTACACCTTC
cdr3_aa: CSVTTGDAYGYTF

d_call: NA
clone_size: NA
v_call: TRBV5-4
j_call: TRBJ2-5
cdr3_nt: TGTGCCAGCAGCGCGAGAATACTAGCTTCGGAGACCCAGTACTTC
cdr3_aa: CASSARILASETQYF

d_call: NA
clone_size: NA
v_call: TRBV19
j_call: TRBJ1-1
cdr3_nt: TGTGCCAGTAGTATAAAGCGGGAAGCTTTCTTT
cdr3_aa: CASSIKREAFF

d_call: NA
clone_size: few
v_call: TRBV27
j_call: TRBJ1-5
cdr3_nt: TGTGCCAGCAGTTTAAGCAGGGATCAGCCCCAGCATTTT
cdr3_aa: CASSLSRDQPQHF

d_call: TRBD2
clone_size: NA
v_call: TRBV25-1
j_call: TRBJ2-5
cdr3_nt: TGTGCCAGCAGTGAAGCAAGACTAGCGGGGGGGAATGGAGAGACCCAGTACTTC
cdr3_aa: CASSEARLAGGNGETQYF